The rows below give T cell receptor beta chains drawn from one sample of a study of OX40 agonist ivuxolimab in advanced cancers. Repertoires were generated with immunoSEQ multiplex PCR, while TCRdb's copy carries only in-frame clones and drops some. The sample lists tens of thousands of clones; around 80% were seen once. Sequencing used CD4+ or CD8+ T cells sorted from blood, obtained in a trial of the OX40 agonist ivuxolimab. The receptors derive from an adult with an advanced solid tumor such as melanoma, head and neck, liver or kidney cancer. The CDR3 runs from the conserved cysteine through the conserved F or W. A D gene is named only where the DNA matches it firmly. Where a row states a size, it is once, few, many or the class of an expanded clone; other rows omit it.

abundance | j_gene | v_gene | d_gene | CDR3aa | CDR3nt
- | TRBJ1-1 | TRBV11-1 | TRBD1 | CASSSEGASEAFF | TGTGCCAGCAGCTCGGAGGGGGCAAGTGAAGCTTTCTTT
few | TRBJ2-2 | TRBV2 | - | CASSESGYTGELFF | TGTGCCAGCAGTGAAAGCGGGTACACCGGGGAGCTGTTTTTT
medium-sized | TRBJ2-7 | TRBV7-9 | TRBD2 | CASSLGTSGREGEQYF | TGTGCCAGCAGCTTAGGGACTAGCGGGAGGGAAGGGGAGCAGTACTTC
- | TRBJ2-1 | TRBV2 | - | CASSEEGPYNEQFF | TGTGCCAGCAGCGAGGAGGGCCCATACAATGAGCAGTTCTTC
- | TRBJ2-1 | TRBV7-9 | TRBD2 | CASSSSGSFPHNEQFF | TGTGCCAGCAGCTCTAGCGGGAGTTTTCCCCACAATGAGCAGTTCTTC
- | TRBJ1-5 | TRBV29-1 | TRBD1 | CSVGGQGNQPQHF | TGCAGCGTTGGAGGACAGGGGAATCAGCCCCAGCATTTT
once | TRBJ2-3 | TRBV5-4 | TRBD2 | CASSPKAGVTDTQYF | TGTGCCAGCAGCCCCAAGGCGGGGGTCACAGATACGCAGTATTTT
few | TRBJ1-1 | TRBV5-1 | - | CASSLQTGLNTEAFF | TGCGCCAGCAGCCTACAAACAGGGCTGAATACTGAAGCTTTCTTT
- | TRBJ2-7 | TRBV9 | - | CASSAQLGEQYF | TGTGCCAGCAGCGCTCAACTCGGCGAGCAGTACTTC
- | TRBJ1-5 | TRBV4-1 | - | CASSQTSYQPQHF | TGCGCCAGCAGCCAAACCAGTTACCAGCCCCAGCATTTT
- | TRBJ2-3 | TRBV5-6 | - | CASSSTRGLADTQYF | TGTGCCAGCAGCTCAACCAGGGGTTTGGCAGATACGCAGTATTTT
once | TRBJ2-1 | TRBV18 | - | CASSPGTGNEQFF | TGTGCCAGCTCACCCGGGACTGGCAATGAGCAGTTCTTC
few | TRBJ1-3 | TRBV11-3 | - | CASSFTGTAFGNTIYF | TGTGCCAGCAGTTTTACCGGGACGGCTTTCGGAAACACCATATATTTT
- | TRBJ2-7 | TRBV18 | TRBD1 | CASSPFRQGANYERYF | TGTGCCAGCTCACCCTTCCGACAGGGGGCGAATTACGAGCGGTACTTC
few | TRBJ2-5 | TRBV2 | - | CASREAGTQYF | TGTGCCAGCAGGGAAGCCGGGACCCAGTACTTC
- | TRBJ1-5 | TRBV30 | TRBD1 | CAWSRGAGPQHF | TGTGCCTGGAGCAGGGGGGCCGGGCCCCAGCATTTT
- | TRBJ1-3 | TRBV9 | TRBD1 | CASSPRTGRENTIYF | TGTGCCAGCAGCCCAAGGACAGGGAGGGAAAACACCATATATTTT
- | TRBJ2-5 | TRBV21-1 | - | CASSKARAPLRQETQYF | TGTGCCAGCAGCAAAGCGCGGGCTCCCTTGAGGCAAGAGACCCAGTACTTC
- | TRBJ2-7 | TRBV19 | TRBD1 | CASSSGQGWGEQYF | TGTGCCAGTAGTTCAGGACAGGGTTGGGGTGAGCAGTACTTC
once | TRBJ2-7 | TRBV9 | TRBD1 | CASRQGIYEQYF | TGTGCCAGCAGACAGGGGATCTACGAGCAGTACTTC
- | TRBJ2-3 | TRBV27 | - | CASSLRGDTQYF | TGTGCCAGCAGTTTAAGAGGAGATACGCAGTATTTT
- | TRBJ1-2 | TRBV5-5 | TRBD1 | CASSIRGQRYGYTF | TGTGCCAGCAGCATCAGGGGACAGCGTTATGGCTACACCTTC
- | TRBJ2-7 | TRBV7-2 | - | CASSPAYEQYF | TGTGCCAGCAGCCCTGCCTACGAGCAGTACTTC
few | TRBJ2-7 | TRBV5-1 | - | CASSFTGASLEQYF | TGCGCCAGCAGCTTCACGGGGGCCAGTCTGGAGCAGTACTTC
- | TRBJ2-1 | TRBV6-6 | TRBD2 | CASSPLAGVGNEQFF | TGTGCCAGCAGTCCTCTAGCGGGAGTGGGGAATGAGCAGTTCTTC
- | TRBJ2-2 | TRBV7-2 | TRBD2 | CASKRGRTGELFF | TGTGCCAGCAAGCGGGGAAGGACCGGGGAGCTGTTTTTT
- | TRBJ2-3 | TRBV10-1 | TRBD2 | CASSENSCGGSTDTQYF | TGCGCCAGCAGTGAGAACAGCTGCGGGGGGTCCACAGATACGCAGTATTTT
- | TRBJ1-1 | TRBV9 | - | CASSAPRGRTINTEAFF | TGTGCCAGCAGTGCCCCCCGGGGGAGGACCATTAACACTGAAGCTTTCTTT
- | TRBJ2-5 | TRBV6-1 | - | CASSPGQETQYF | TGTGCCAGCAGTCCCGGGCAAGAGACCCAGTACTTC
- | TRBJ1-2 | TRBV7-3 | - | CASSLSGGAGYTF | TGTGCCAGCAGCTTATCCGGGGGCGCGGGCTACACCTTC
- | TRBJ2-1 | TRBV10-2 | TRBD2 | CASSFGTSGIGEQFF | TGCGCCAGCAGCTTCGGGACTAGCGGGATTGGAGAGCAGTTCTTC
- | TRBJ2-5 | TRBV2 | - | CASSERGQETQYF | TGTGCCAGCAGTGAGCGGGGACAGGAGACCCAGTACTTC
- | TRBJ2-1 | TRBV28 | - | CASSLLSVRLSYNEQFF | TGTGCCAGCAGTTTACTATCAGTGCGGCTCTCCTACAATGAGCAGTTCTTC
- | TRBJ2-3 | TRBV15 | TRBD1 | CATSTGSGDRVVYF | TGTGCCACCAGCACCGGGTCGGGGGACAGGGTTGTGTATTTT
once | TRBJ1-5 | TRBV6-1 | - | CASSGQQDQPQHF | TGTGCCAGCAGTGGACAACAGGATCAGCCCCAGCATTTT
- | TRBJ1-2 | TRBV6-5 | - | CASSDRPFDGYTF | TGTGCCAGCAGCGACCGTCCCTTCGATGGCTACACCTTC
- | TRBJ2-2 | TRBV18 | - | CASSPPRRELFF | TGTGCCAGCTCACCGCCTCGCAGGGAGCTGTTTTTT
- | TRBJ2-7 | TRBV29-1 | TRBD2 | CSVREGYEQYF | TGCAGCGTTAGGGAGGGCTACGAGCAGTACTTC
- | TRBJ2-1 | TRBV6-4 | - | CASSSLTRVEEQFF | TGTGCCAGCAGCTCCCTTACTCGGGTGGAGGAGCAGTTCTTC
once | TRBJ2-1 | TRBV5-1 | TRBD2 | CASSLALLAGGSDEQFF | TGCGCCAGCAGCTTGGCCTTACTAGCGGGAGGGAGCGATGAGCAGTTCTTC
- | TRBJ2-7 | TRBV5-1 | - | CASSLSGGGYSAEQYF | TGCGCCAGCAGCTTGTCCGGCGGGGGCTATTCAGCGGAGCAGTACTTC
- | TRBJ2-6 | TRBV7-3 | - | CASSLKGPLTALSGANVLTF | TGTGCCAGCAGCTTAAAGGGACCTTTAACGGCGCTATCTGGGGCCAACGTCCTGACTTTC
- | TRBJ1-1 | TRBV2 | TRBD1 | CASSSQGANTEAFF | TGTGCCAGCAGTTCCCAGGGGGCTAACACTGAAGCTTTCTTT
- | TRBJ2-7 | TRBV30 | - | CAWSLTGVSYEQYF | TGTGCCTGGAGTCTTACAGGCGTCTCCTACGAGCAGTACTTC
- | TRBJ2-7 | TRBV4-1 | - | CASSPSEAGMNYEQYF | TGCGCCAGCAGCCCGTCGGAGGCGGGAATGAACTACGAGCAGTACTTC
- | TRBJ2-7 | TRBV27 | - | CASSLSIRERYEQYF | TGTGCCAGCAGTTTATCGATACGGGAGCGGTACGAGCAGTACTTC